This passage covers 4 T cell receptor beta chains from one sample sequenced in a study of cytomegalovirus exposure and HLA in healthy donors (dated by TCRdb to about 2017). Library generation was performed with the immunoSEQ multiplex PCR assay. A mixture of 60 forward primers for TCR Vbeta segments and 13 reverse primers for TCR Jbeta segments was used in the multiplex PCR. TCRdb took over this immuneACCESS table, retaining in-frame rearrangements with V and J assigned. Such tables are incomplete; in checked studies, under half of the missing clones stem from an unresolved V gene, and the remainder is unexplained. In this sample the table shows around 200,000 clones, 70% to 85% of which occur a single time. The top ten clones comprise 2.7% of the sample. Sequencing input: PBMCs. These receptors originate from an older woman in good health and CMV-seropositive.

This clone appeared once. The chain carries TRBV11-2 and TRBJ1-1; no reliable D call. Per germline, CDR1 SGHAT and CDR2 FQNNGV. The CDR3 runs 15 residues. The V end lost 0 bases, the J end lost 5 bases, and 13 bases lay between the germline ends. CDR3 coding DNA: TGTGCCAGCAGCTTAGATAGTAACGATTGGACTGAAGCTTTCTTT. Its protein is CASSLDSNDWTEAFF.

This clone has just a few counts. This rearrangement joins TRBV19 to TRBJ1-4; D gene unclear. CDR3 length: 13 amino acids. The germline V gene has CDR1 LNHDA and CDR2 SQIVND (reference sequence). V lost 4 bases and J lost 5, with 8 bases in between. The DNA of the CDR3 is TGTGCCAGTAGTAGAGGCCAGAATGAAAAACTGTTTTTT. Amino acid sequence: CASSRGQNEKLFF.

The genes are TRBV5-5 and TRBJ1-1; 10 bases are shared with TRBD1. The germline V gene has CDR1 SGHKS and CDR2 YYEKEE (reference sequence). The trim removed 4 bases at V and 8 bases at J, leaving 11 bases unmatched. The CDR3 length is 15 residues. Here the CDR3 DNA reads TGTGCCAGCAGCGCGAAGACGACAGGGGGCCCCGAAGCTTTCTTT. It translates to CASSAKTTGGPEAFF.

J is TRBJ1-3 and V is TRBV7-9; a possible D gene is TRBD1 (6 bases). V lost 4 bases to trimming and J lost 4 bases, with 14 bases between them. The length of the CDR3 is 15 residues. CDR1 and CDR2 (germline): SEHNR, FQNEAQ (reference sequence). The CDR3 DNA is TGTGCCAGCAGCTCCTCCGGGGGGCCCGGAAACACCATATATTTT. It is translated as CASSSSGGPGNTIYF.